This T cell receptor beta chain was sequenced during a study of blood T cells in healthy people across ages. The authors ran a second PCR of about 6 to 11 cycles using a sample-barcoded 5' primer and a J-beta primer mix. TCRdb itself ran the 5' RACE reads through MiXCR, one entry per CDR3 protein. The sample has about 840,000 distinct CDR3 sequences, about 28% seen once. This clonotype was picked up a small number of times. V lost 3 bases, J lost 3 bases, and 9 bases stayed unmatched. The CDR3 is 16 amino acids. Germline V gene lookup returns CDR1 LNHNV and CDR2 YYDKDF (reference sequence). These data also featured in a second study, about T cells of mothers and their children.

The sample taken for sequencing was blood. The genes are TRBV15 and TRBJ2-5; 8 nucleotides line up with TRBD2. The source of this sequence is a woman in her 40s in good health. The CDR3 sequence: CATSREAGGMEETQYF. The CDR3 DNA follows: TGTGCCACCAGCAGGGAGGCGGGGGGAATGGAAGAGACCCAGTACTTC.